This record looks at one TCR beta chain sequence and its context. Deletions cut 2 bases from V and 5 bases from J, with 6 bases between. The CDR3 has 12 amino acids. Germline V gene sequence: CDR1 ENHRY, CDR2 SYGVKD. TCRdb's table, derived via immunoSEQ multiplex PCR, lists solely in-frame clones and lacks some. The data contain 2,500 to 4,000 clones, 78% of them seen just once; the ten biggest clones take up about 8.2%. This sample stems from a study of preoperative IRX-2 immunotherapy in early breast cancer. Treatment meaning: preoperative locoregional IRX-2 cytokine immunotherapy. Samples came from a phase Ib trial of preoperative locoregional IRX-2 cytokine immunotherapy.

The rearrangement joins TRBV10-3 to TRBJ2-5; tentatively, D is TRBD1 (5 bases). The sequence was obtained from a human donor with breast cancer. Sequencing was performed on tumor tissue, taken after IRX-2 immunotherapy. The DNA for the CDR3 is TGTGCCATCAGTGAGGGGGCCGAGACCCAGTACTTC. Protein sequence: CAISEGAETQYF.